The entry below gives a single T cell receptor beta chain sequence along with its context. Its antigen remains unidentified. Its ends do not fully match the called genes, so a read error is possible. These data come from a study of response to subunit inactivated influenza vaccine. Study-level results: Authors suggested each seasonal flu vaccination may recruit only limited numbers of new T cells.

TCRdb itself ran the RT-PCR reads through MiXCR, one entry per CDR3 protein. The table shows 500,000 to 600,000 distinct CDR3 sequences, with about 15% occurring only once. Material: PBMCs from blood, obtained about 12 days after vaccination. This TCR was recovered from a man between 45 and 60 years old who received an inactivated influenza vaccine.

The CDR3 spells CASSLGQARRDTQYF. The CDR3 DNA sequence: TGCGCCAGCAGCTTAGGACAGGCCAGACGAGATACGCAGTACTTT. The V call is TRBV5-1, the J call TRBJ2-3, with TRBD1 identical over 7 bases. CDR1 SGHRS and CDR2 YFSETQ come from the germline V gene. The CDR3 spans 15 residues.